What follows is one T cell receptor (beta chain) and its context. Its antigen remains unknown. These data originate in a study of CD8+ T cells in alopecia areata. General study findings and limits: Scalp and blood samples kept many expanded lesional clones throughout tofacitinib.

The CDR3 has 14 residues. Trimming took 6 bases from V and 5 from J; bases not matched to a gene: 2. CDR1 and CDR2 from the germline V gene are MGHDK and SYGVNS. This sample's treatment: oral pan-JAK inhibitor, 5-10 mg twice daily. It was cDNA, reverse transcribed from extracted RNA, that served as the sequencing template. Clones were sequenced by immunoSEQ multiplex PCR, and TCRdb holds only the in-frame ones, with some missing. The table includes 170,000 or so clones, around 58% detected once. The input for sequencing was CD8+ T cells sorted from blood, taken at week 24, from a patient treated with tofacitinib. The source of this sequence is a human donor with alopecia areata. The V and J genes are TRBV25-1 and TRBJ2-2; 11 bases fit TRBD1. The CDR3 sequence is CASRDRGRTGELFF. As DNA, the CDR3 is TGTGCCAGCAGGGACAGGGGGCGAACCGGGGAGCTGTTTTTT.